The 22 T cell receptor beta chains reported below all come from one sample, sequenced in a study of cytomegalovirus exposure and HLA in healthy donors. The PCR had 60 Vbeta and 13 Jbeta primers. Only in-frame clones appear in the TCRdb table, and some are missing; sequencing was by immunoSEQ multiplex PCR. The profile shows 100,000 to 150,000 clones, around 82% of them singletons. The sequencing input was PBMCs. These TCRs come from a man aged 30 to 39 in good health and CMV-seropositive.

This CDR3 is CASKPGREGGELFF. Here the CDR3 DNA reads TGCGCCAGCAAGCCGGGAAGGGAAGGCGGGGAGCTGTTTTTT. The chain combines TRBV5-1 with TRBJ2-2; maybe TRBD2 (5 bases). CDR3 length: 14 residues. V dropped 6 bases and J dropped 7 bases, with 16 bases sitting between them. CDR1 is SGHRS, CDR2 YFSETQ, per germline.

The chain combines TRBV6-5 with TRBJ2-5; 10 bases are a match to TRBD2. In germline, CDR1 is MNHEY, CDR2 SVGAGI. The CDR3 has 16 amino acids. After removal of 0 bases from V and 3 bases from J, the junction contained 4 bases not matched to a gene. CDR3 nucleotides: TGTGCCAGCAGTTACTCATCGCTAGCGGGGGAAGAGACCCAGTACTTC. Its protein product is CASSYSSLAGEETQYF.

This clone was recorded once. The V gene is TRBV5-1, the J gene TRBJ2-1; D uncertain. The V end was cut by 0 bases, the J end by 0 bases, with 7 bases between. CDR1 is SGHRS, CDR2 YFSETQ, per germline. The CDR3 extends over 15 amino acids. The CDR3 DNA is TGCGCCAGCAGCTTGGAACTGAGCTCCTACAATGAGCAGTTCTTC. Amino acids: CASSLELSSYNEQFF.

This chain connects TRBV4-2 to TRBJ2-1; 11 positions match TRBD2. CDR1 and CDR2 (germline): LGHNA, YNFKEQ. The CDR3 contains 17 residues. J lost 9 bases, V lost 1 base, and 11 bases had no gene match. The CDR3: CASSQGGGELAGGEQFF. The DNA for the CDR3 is TGTGCCAGCAGCCAAGGGGGCGGGGAGCTAGCGGGAGGTGAGCAGTTCTTC.

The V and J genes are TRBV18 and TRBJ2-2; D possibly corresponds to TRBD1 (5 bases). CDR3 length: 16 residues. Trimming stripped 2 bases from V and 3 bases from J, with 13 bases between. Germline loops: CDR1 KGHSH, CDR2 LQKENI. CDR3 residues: CASSPYHPGYTGELFF. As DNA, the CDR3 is TGTGCCAGCTCACCATACCATCCAGGGTACACCGGGGAGCTGTTTTTT.

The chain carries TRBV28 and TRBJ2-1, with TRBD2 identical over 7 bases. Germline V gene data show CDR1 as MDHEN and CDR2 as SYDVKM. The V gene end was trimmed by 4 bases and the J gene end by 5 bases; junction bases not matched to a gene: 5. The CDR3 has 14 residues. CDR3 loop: CASSSGGINNEQFF. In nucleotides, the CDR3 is TGTGCCAGCAGTTCCGGGGGGATCAACAATGAGCAGTTCTTC.

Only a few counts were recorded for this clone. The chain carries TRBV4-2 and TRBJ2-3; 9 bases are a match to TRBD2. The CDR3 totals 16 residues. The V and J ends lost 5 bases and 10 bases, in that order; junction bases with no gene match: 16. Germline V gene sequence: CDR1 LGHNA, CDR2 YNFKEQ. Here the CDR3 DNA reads TGTGCCAGCAGCTGGCTGGCGGCAGCGGGAGGTCGGGCGCAGTATTTT. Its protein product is CASSWLAAAGGRAQYF.

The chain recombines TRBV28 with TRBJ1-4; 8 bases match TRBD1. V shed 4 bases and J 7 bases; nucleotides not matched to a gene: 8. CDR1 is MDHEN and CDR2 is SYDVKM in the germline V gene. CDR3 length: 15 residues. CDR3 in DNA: TGTGCCAGCAGTTCCGACAGGGGTTACGGTGAAAAACTGTTTTTT. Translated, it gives CASSSDRGYGEKLFF.

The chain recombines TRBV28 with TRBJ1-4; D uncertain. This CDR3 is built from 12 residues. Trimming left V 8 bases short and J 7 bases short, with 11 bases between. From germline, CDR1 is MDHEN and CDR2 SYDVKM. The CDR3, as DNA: TGTGCCAGCTCCCCGGGTCGTGAAAAACTGTTTTTT. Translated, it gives CASSPGREKLFF.

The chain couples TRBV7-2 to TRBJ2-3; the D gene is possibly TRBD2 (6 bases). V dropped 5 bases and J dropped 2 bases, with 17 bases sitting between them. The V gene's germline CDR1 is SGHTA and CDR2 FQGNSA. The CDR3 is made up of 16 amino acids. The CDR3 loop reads CASSRRLSGTTDTQYF. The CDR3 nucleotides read TGTGCCAGCAGCCGGCGACTTAGCGGAACCACAGATACGCAGTATTTT.

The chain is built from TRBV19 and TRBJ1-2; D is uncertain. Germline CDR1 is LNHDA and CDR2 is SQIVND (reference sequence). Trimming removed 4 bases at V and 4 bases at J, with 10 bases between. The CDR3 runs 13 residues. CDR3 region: CASSTGNFYGYTF. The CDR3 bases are TGTGCCAGTAGTACCGGGAATTTCTATGGCTACACCTTC. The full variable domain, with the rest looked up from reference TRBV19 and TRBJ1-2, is DGGITQSPKYLFRKEGQNVTLSCEQNLNHDAMYWYRQDPGQGLRLIYYSQIVNDFQKGDIAEGYSVSREKKESFPLTVTSAQKNPTAFYLCASSTGNFYGYTFGSGTRLTVV.

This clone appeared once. CDR3 amino acids: CASSPRDKYEQYF. CDR3 DNA: TGTGCCAGCTCACCAAGGGACAAGTACGAGCAGTACTTC. The V call is TRBV18, the J call TRBJ2-7; D is perhaps TRBD1 (6 bases). The germline V and J ends were trimmed by 2 bases and 4 bases, with 9 bases remaining between them. Germline-derived CDR1 and CDR2 are KGHSH and LQKENI. The CDR3 has 13 amino acids.

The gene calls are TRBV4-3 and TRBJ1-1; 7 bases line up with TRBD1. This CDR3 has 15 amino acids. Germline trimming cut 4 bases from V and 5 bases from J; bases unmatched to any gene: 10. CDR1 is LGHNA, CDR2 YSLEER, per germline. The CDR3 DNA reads TGCGCCAGCAGCCCCCTGAAGGGGGCAGAGACTGAAGCTTTCTTT. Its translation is CASSPLKGAETEAFF.

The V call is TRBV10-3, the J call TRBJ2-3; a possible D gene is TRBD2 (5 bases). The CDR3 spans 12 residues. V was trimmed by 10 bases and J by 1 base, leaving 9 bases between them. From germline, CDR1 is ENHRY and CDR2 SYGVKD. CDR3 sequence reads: CATGERTDTQYF. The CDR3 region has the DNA TGTGCCACCGGGGAACGCACAGATACGCAGTATTTT.

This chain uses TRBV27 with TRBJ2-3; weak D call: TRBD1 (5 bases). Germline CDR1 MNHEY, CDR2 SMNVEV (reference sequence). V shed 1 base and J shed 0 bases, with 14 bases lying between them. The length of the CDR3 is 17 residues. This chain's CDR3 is CASSLYLRQTSTDTQYF. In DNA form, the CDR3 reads TGTGCCAGCAGTTTATATTTGAGACAGACTAGCACAGATACGCAGTATTTT.

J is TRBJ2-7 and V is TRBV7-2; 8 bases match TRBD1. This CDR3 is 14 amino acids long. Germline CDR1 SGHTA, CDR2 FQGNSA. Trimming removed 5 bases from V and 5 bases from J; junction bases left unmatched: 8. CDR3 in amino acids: CASSRDRGLNEQYF. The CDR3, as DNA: TGTGCCAGCAGCCGTGACAGGGGTTTAAACGAGCAGTACTTC.

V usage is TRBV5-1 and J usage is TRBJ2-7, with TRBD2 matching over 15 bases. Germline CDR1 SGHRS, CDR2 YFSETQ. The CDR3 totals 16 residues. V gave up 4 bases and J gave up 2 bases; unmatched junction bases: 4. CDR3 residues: CASSTGLAGGTYEQYF. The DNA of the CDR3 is TGCGCCAGCAGCACCGGACTAGCGGGAGGGACCTACGAGCAGTACTTC. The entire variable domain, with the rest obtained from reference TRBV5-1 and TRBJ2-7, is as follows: KAGVTQTPRYLIKTRGQQVTLSCSPISGHRSVSWYQQTPGQGLQFLFEYFSETQRNKGNFPGRFSGRQFSNSRSEMNVSTLELGDSALYLCASSTGLAGGTYEQYFGPGTRLTVT.

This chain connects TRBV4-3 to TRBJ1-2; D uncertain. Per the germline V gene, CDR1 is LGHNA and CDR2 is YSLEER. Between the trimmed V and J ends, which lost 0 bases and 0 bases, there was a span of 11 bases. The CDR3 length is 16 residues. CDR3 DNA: TGCGCCAGCAGCCAAGAATACAGTAAGCCTAACTATGGCTACACCTTC. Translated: CASSQEYSKPNYGYTF.

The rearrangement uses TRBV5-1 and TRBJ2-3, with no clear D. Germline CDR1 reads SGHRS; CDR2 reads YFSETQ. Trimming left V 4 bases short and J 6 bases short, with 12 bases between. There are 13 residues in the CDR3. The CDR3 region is CASSLGIVDTQYF. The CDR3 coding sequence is TGCGCCAGCAGCCTGGGTATCGTGGATACGCAGTATTTT.

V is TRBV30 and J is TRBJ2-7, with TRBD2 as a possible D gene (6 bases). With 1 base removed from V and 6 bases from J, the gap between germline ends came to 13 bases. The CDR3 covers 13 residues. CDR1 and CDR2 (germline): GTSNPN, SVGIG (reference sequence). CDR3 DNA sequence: TGTGCCTGGAGTGGGCGGGGAGGCAGCGAGCAGTACTTC. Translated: CAWSGRGGSEQYF.

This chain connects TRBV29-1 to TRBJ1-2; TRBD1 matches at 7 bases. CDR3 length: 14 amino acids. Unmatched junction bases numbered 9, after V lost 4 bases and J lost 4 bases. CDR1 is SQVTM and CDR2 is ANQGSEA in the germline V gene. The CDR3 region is CSVAVRGLSYGYTF. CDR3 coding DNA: TGCAGCGTTGCGGTGAGGGGGCTCAGCTATGGCTACACCTTC.

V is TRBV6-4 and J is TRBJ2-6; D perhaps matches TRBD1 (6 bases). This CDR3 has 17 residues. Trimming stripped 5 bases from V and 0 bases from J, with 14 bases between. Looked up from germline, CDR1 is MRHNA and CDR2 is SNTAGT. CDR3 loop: CASSPGTITSGANVLTF. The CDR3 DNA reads TGTGCCAGCAGTCCCGGGACAATTACCTCTGGGGCCAACGTCCTGACTTTC.